This T cell receptor beta chain came from a study of graft-versus-host responses after intestinal transplantation. The table came from immunoSEQ multiplex PCR; TCRdb's copy has only in-frame clones and leaves some out. The sample contains tens of thousands of clones, 90% to 95% of which appear only once. Trimming stripped 0 bases from V and 5 bases from J, with 12 bases between. Germline V gene data show CDR1 as SGHTS and CDR2 as YDEGEE. The CDR3 spans 14 residues. About this clone itself: Its antigen is still unknown.

Study results and limitations: In recipient marrow, GvH clones were found, and some appeared first in ileum or blood.

The sequence was collected from a human donor who received an intestinal transplant. The genes are TRBV5-8 and TRBJ2-7; a possible D gene is TRBD1 (5 bases). This sample comprised unstimulated CD8+ T cells sorted from spleen or lymph node cells, obtained before intestinal transplant. The CDR3 DNA reads TGTGCCAGCAGCTTGGTTCGACAGTGGGACGAGCAGTACTTC. Residues: CASSLVRQWDEQYF.